This TCR beta chain was obtained from a study of T cell responses to AZD1222 COVID-19 vaccine (dated by TCRdb to about 2021). Study-level background: AZD1222 recipients with second doses at about 4 weeks or about 12 weeks were pooled, because spike-specific TCR depth and breadth did not differ between schedules. TCR sequencing covered about 230 trial participants: 200 to 220 given two doses of AZD1222 and 26 given two doses of MenACWY control vaccine. Enrollment into the trials was organized by age into subgroups of 18-55, 56-69 and 70-plus years, and those subgroups contained roughly 150, 30 and 60 TCR-sequenced participants, respectively.

Sample time point, as interpreted from the label and publication: baseline before first vaccination. Vaccinee samples came from UK trials COV001 and COV002, including a single-blind randomized controlled phase 2/3 trial of AZD1222 (ChAdOx1 nCoV-19) in healthy adults. For TCRbeta chain sequencing, PBMC samples from trial participants were taken at day 0 and at day 28 after the second dose. Overall study outcomes, separate from this receptor: Participants were mostly white British, with more females than males. The authors suggested clonal diversity may have been underestimated. The whole spike protein was spanned by vaccine-associated CD4 TCRs, and dominant responses were seen in regions 160-218 and 743-854. Conclusions about previously exposed vaccinees are limited because only 6 or 7 AZD1222 recipients were SARS-CoV-2 seropositive at baseline. In the small 56-69-year group, the increase in depth fell short of significance, most likely because of low power. Nearly half of unique spike-specific TCRs reportedly recognized epitopes outside regions mutated in the B.1.351 and B.1.1.7 variants. Because no samples from the day 14 peak response were available, repertoires could be characterized only after the peak T cell response. After two AZD1222 doses, spike-specific TCR breadth and depth were significantly higher than at day 0 and than in MenACWY recipients.

Worth noting for this clone: Its antigen has not been determined. No base quality values were provided; no much bigger clone lies one nucleotide off.

The CDR3 regions of human TCRbeta chains were subjected to immunosequencing. The original pipeline was this. Repertoire TCRs were matched against a reference library of SARS-CoV-2-specific TCRs generated with the MIRA antigen-specificity platform. Breadth was defined as the fraction of unique TCRs that were SARS-CoV-2-associated. Depth was defined as the fraction of total T cells that were SARS-CoV-2-associated. Using the MIRA data, each spike-specific TCR was assigned both to the spike region to which the TCR was reactive and to a CD4 or CD8 class. Log10-transformed breadth and depth values were compared by one-way ANOVA with Sidak's multiple comparisons tests. TCRdb stores this immuneACCESS table with in-frame sequences only. Part of the clones is absent; in the studies checked, under half of the shortfall reflects unresolved V genes, and no reason is known for the rest. The V and J calls and clone size are taken from that table; D and trimming were inferred from the DNA. The sample data list about 83,000 clones, and around 91% of these were observed just once. Of the sample, 30% to 35% is held by the ten largest clones.

Sequences MDHEN (CDR1) and SYDVKM (CDR2) are obtained from the germline V gene. V has 5 bases trimmed and J has 5 bases trimmed; junction bases matching no gene number 0. The CDR3, from cysteine to phenylalanine, totals 11 residues. Only the CDR3 part of the read is kept: 33 bases, read in frame from the first base. The material was peripheral blood, obtained on day 0 of AZD1222 vaccination. The rearrangement combines TRBV28 with TRBJ2-7; 7 bases in the junction line up with TRBD1. The TCR comes from an adult in good health. The sequenced DNA is TGTGCCAGCAGTGACAGGGACGAGCAGTACTTC. Its amino acids are CASSDRDEQYF.